The present TCR beta chain was sequenced within a study of graft-versus-host responses after intestinal transplantation. Study summary: The transplants performed in recipients were multivisceral, liver-intestinal, or isolated intestinal. All recipients were given anti-thymocyte globulin induction, and tacrolimus and steroids were then administered for three to four years. Study-wide points: Allografts of patients with graft-donor T cell macrochimerism showed high graft-versus-host to host-versus-graft clone ratios.

The CDR3 contains 12 residues. V lost 1 base and J lost 2, with 3 bases in between. CDR1 SGHDT and CDR2 YYEEEE come from the germline V gene. Repertoires were generated with immunoSEQ multiplex PCR, while TCRdb's copy carries only in-frame clones and drops some. The table has more than 100,000 clones, roughly 91% seen once. On this clone itself: Its target is not known.

The material sequenced was unstimulated CD4+ T cells sorted from spleen or lymph node cells, taken before intestinal transplant. The chain couples TRBV5-6 to TRBJ1-2; D unclear. This sequence originates from a human donor who received an intestinal transplant. In nucleotides, the CDR3 is TGTGCCAGCAGCTTGAAAAACTATGGCTACACCTTC. It codes for CASSLKNYGYTF.